The present entry profiles one T cell receptor (beta chain) with its context. This entry belongs to a study of blood T cell repertoires in COVID-19. Background on the study: PBMCs, B-cell-depleted T cells, or T cells provided the cDNA or gDNA that made up the material.

With V trimmed by 8 bases and J by 9 bases, 12 bases remained unmatched. There are 14 residues in the CDR3. Per the germline V gene, CDR1 is MNHEY and CDR2 is SMNVEV (reference sequence). In the original workflow: The assay estimated nucleated cells by amplifying reference gene primers. Generated by immunoSEQ multiplex PCR, the TCRdb table keeps only in-frame clones and is missing some. V, J and clone size were drawn from that table, and D and trimming were deduced from the DNA. This sample has about 160,000 clones, with over 65% found just once. Cohort allocation depended upon clinical history that participants reported.

The sequence derives from a woman aged 50 to 60 who had recovered from COVID-19. Sequencing was performed on PBMCs or T cells enriched from blood (not recorded which). The gene calls are TRBV27 and TRBJ2-1; TRBD2 matches 8 bases. The CDR3 loop reads CASRTSGSIGEQFF. Here the CDR3 DNA reads TGTGCCAGCCGGACCAGCGGGAGCATTGGTGAGCAGTTCTTC.